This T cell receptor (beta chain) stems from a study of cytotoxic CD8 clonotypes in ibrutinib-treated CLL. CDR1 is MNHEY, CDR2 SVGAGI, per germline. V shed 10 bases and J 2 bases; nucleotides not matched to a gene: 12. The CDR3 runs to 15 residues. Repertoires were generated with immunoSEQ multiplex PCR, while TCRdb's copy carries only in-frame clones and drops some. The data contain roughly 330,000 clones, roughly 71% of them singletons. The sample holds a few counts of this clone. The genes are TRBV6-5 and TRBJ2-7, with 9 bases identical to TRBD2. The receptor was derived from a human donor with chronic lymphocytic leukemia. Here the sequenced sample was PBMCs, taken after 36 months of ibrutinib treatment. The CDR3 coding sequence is TGTGCCACTAGCAGAATTATAGCGGGGGCCTACGAGCAGTACTTC. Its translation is CATSRIIAGAYEQYF.